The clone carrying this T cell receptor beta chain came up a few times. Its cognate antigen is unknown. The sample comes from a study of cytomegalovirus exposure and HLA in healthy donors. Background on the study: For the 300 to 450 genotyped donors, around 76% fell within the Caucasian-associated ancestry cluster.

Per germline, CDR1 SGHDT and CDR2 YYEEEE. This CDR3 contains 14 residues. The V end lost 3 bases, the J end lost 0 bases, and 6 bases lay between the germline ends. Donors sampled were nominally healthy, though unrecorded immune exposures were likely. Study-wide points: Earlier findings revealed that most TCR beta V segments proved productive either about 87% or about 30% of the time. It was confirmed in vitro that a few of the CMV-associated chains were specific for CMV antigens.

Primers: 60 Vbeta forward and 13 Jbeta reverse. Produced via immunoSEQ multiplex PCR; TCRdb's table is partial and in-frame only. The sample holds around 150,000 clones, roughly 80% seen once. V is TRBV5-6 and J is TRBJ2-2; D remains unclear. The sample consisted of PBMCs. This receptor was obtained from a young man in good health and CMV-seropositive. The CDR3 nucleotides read TGTGCCAGCAGCTCCGCAGCGAACACCGGGGAGCTGTTTTTT. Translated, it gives CASSSAANTGELFF.